The present T cell receptor (beta chain) was sequenced within a study of blood T cell repertoires in COVID-19. Study-level background: Both acute and convalescent COVID-19 samples were obtained from the United States, Italy and Spain. The cDNA or gDNA used as material had been derived from T cells, B-cell-depleted T cells, or PBMCs.

CDR3 size: 15 residues. V was pared by 4 bases and J by 5 bases, with 9 bases of the junction left unmatched. Germline V gene data show CDR1 as LGHNA and CDR2 as YSLEER. Methods used by the authors: Reference gene primers were amplified, and this amplification served to estimate nucleated cell counts. Clones were read by immunoSEQ multiplex PCR, and TCRdb kept only the in-frame ones, dropping some. V and J calls and clone size are as listed in that table; D and trimming were resolved from the DNA. The sample lists around 190,000 clones, less than 85% occurring once. Sequenced sample: peripheral blood. The chain has TRBV4-3 and TRBJ2-5; TRBD1 agrees at 8 bases. The receptor comes from a woman between 45 and 65 years old with acute or convalescent COVID-19. The CDR3 bases are TGCGCCAGCAGCCCCTATGGACAGGGCTACGAGACCCAGTACTTC. Translating gives CASSPYGQGYETQYF.